The clone carrying this T cell receptor beta chain appeared a few times. Its specificity is not known. Reverse transcribing all isolated RNA meant expressed TCRB transcripts were sequenced. Naive, central memory and regulatory T cell samples averaged about 3.57 million reads. Assay: immunoSEQ multiplex PCR; the TCRdb copy retains only in-frame clones and omits some. The sample holds 250,000 to 350,000 clones, 14% seen once. The sample originates from a study of beta chain features in type 1 diabetes. Findings of the study overall: PCR might show a preference for shorter templates, equally across patients and controls. For type 1 diabetes patients, VDJ junctions showed fewer insertions and more deletions. The naive, central memory and Treg TCRB repertoires looked more alike in patients than they did in healthy donors. A moderate, significant TCRB CDR3 shortening appeared in type 1 diabetes across four CD4+ subsets.

V was cut by 2 bases and J by 4 bases, with 14 bases left in between. The CDR3 has 16 amino acids. CDR1 and CDR2 from the germline V gene are SGHVS and FNYEAQ. This chain connects TRBV7-6 to TRBJ2-2, with D possibly TRBD1 on 6 matching bases. This clonotype originated in a man in his thirties or forties with type 1 diabetes. The sequenced sample consisted of naive CD4+ T cells from blood. CDR3 in DNA: TGTGCCAGCAGCTTAACACAGGGACGGTCCACCGGGGAGCTGTTTTTT. It translates to CASSLTQGRSTGELFF.